Listed here are 30 T cell receptor beta chains from one sample, sequenced in a study of cytomegalovirus exposure and HLA in healthy donors. With 60 Vbeta and 13 Jbeta primers, the PCR was carried out. Produced via immunoSEQ multiplex PCR; TCRdb's table is partial and in-frame only. The data hold about 120,000 clones, with 70% to 80% observed a single time. The sequencing input was PBMCs. The receptor set was obtained from a female donor in good health and CMV-seronegative.

The chain recombines TRBV11-2 with TRBJ2-7; 11 bases map to TRBD1. The CDR3 runs to 15 residues. Per germline, CDR1 SGHAT and CDR2 FQNNGV. The trim removed 4 bases at V and 6 bases at J, leaving 8 bases unmatched. The DNA of the CDR3 is TGTGCCAGCAGCTCGAGGGACAGGGGGATCGGCGAGCAGTACTTC. Translating gives CASSSRDRGIGEQYF.

This chain connects TRBV9 to TRBJ1-4; 10 nucleotides agree with TRBD1. Germline assignment: CDR1 SGDLS and CDR2 YYNGEE. V lost 3 bases and J lost 7; bases outside the gene matches: 3. The CDR3 runs to 14 residues. CDR3 amino acids: CASSARDRGEKLFF. The CDR3 nucleotides are TGTGCCAGCAGCGCCCGGGACAGGGGTGAAAAACTGTTTTTT.

The J gene is TRBJ1-2, the V gene TRBV4-1, with TRBD1 identical over 10 bases. This CDR3 spans 16 amino acids. CDR1 is MGHRA, CDR2 YSYEKL, per germline. Trimming took 4 bases from V and 7 from J; bases not matched to a gene: 12. The CDR3 is CASSPAARQGATGYTF. CDR3 bases: TGCGCCAGCAGCCCCGCGGCACGACAGGGGGCTACTGGCTACACCTTC.

This chain joins TRBV2 and TRBJ2-7, with TRBD1 identical over 8 bases. Germline values: CDR1 SNHLY, CDR2 FYNNEI. Unmatched junction bases numbered 15, after V lost 9 bases and J lost 5 bases. This CDR3 has 15 residues. CDR3 region: CASGVQGARGNEQYF. CDR3 DNA: TGTGCCAGTGGGGTCCAGGGGGCGCGTGGAAACGAGCAGTACTTC.

The chain combines TRBV5-1 with TRBJ2-1; maybe TRBD1 (5 bases). Deletions cut 0 bases from V and 7 bases from J, with 14 bases between. CDR1 SGHRS and CDR2 YFSETQ come from the germline V gene. The CDR3 extends over 15 amino acids. The CDR3 coding sequence is TGCGCCAGCAGCTTGGGGCAGGGCATCCATAATGAGCAGTTCTTC. Protein product: CASSLGQGIHNEQFF.

This sequence joins TRBV6-5 and TRBJ1-2; D is uncertain. V was cut by 5 bases and J by 4 bases, with 14 bases left in between. CDR1 and CDR2 (germline): MNHEY, SVGAGI. The CDR3 has 14 residues. The CDR3 spells CASSEVRETYGYTF. In DNA form, the CDR3 reads TGTGCCAGCAGTGAGGTCCGGGAGACCTATGGCTACACCTTC.

This CDR3 is CASSGTSVTGANVLTF. The CDR3, as DNA: TGTGCCAGCAGCGGGACTAGCGTTACTGGGGCCAACGTCCTGACTTTC. The rearrangement joins TRBV9 to TRBJ2-6, with 9 bases aligning to TRBD2. The germline V gene encodes CDR1 SGDLS and CDR2 YYNGEE. This CDR3 is built from 16 residues. V shed 3 bases and J 2 bases; nucleotides not matched to a gene: 3.

This clone showed up just once. V gene TRBV9 combines with J gene TRBJ2-7; 12 bases map to TRBD1. The CDR3 consists of 15 residues. Germline V gene data show CDR1 as SGDLS and CDR2 as YYNGEE. V lost 3 bases and J lost 4; bases outside the gene matches: 5. The CDR3 loop is CASSERGQGAYEQYF. The CDR3 coding sequence is TGTGCCAGCAGCGAGCGGGGACAGGGGGCTTACGAGCAGTACTTC.

The chain has TRBV9 and TRBJ2-2; TRBD2 aligns across 10 bases. Germline CDR1 SGDLS, CDR2 YYNGEE. The CDR3 consists of 20 residues. V lost 0 bases to trimming and J lost 6 bases; unmatched junction nucleotides: 17. CDR3 in DNA: TGTGCCAGCAGCGTAGGAATAGTAGGAGAGCGGGGGGGCCGGTCCGGGGAGCTGTTTTTT. It encodes CASSVGIVGERGGRSGELFF.

This clone was seen a few times. The chain joins TRBV9 to TRBJ1-1, with D possibly being TRBD1 (6 bases). Between the trimmed V and J ends, which lost 7 bases and 3 bases, there was a span of 19 bases. The CDR3 length is 15 residues. CDR1 and CDR2 from the germline V gene are SGDLS and YYNGEE. The chain's CDR3 is CASPGRGARDTEAFF. The DNA for the CDR3 is TGTGCCAGCCCAGGGCGGGGGGCGAGGGACACTGAAGCTTTCTTT.

The genes are TRBV5-6 and TRBJ2-5, with D hard to call. Trimming took off 2 bases at V and 4 bases at J, with 9 bases between the two ends. This CDR3 is 13 amino acids long. Germline V lookup: CDR1 SGHDT, CDR2 YYEEEE. The CDR3 region has the DNA TGTGCCAGCAGCTTATTTGGCGGAGAGACCCAGTACTTC. Translation gives CASSLFGGETQYF.

The rearrangement joins TRBV5-1 to TRBJ1-1, with 7 bases that match TRBD1. The junction had 6 bases not matched to a gene; V was cut back by 4 bases and J by 0 bases. CDR1 and CDR2 (germline): SGHRS, YFSETQ. The CDR3 has 15 residues. CDR3 loop: CASSPLGQMNTEAFF. CDR3 nucleotides: TGCGCCAGCAGCCCTTTGGGACAGATGAACACTGAAGCTTTCTTT.

The rearrangement links TRBV30 to TRBJ1-5; 8 nucleotides align to TRBD1. V gave up 0 bases and J gave up 4 bases; unmatched junction bases: 5. The CDR3 covers 15 residues. The germline gives CDR1 GTSNPN, CDR2 SVGIG (reference sequence). Written as DNA, the CDR3 is TGTGCCTGGAGTGTCGGCAGGGGGCGGAATCAGCCCCAGCATTTT. Its protein product is CAWSVGRGRNQPQHF.

The chain joins TRBV6-6 to TRBJ2-3; D is possibly TRBD2 (5 bases). CDR1 MNHNY and CDR2 SVGAGI come from the germline V gene (reference sequence). Trimming removed 3 bases at V and 5 bases at J, with 12 bases between. The length of the CDR3 is 14 residues. Written as DNA, the CDR3 is TGTGCCAGCAGTTATCACCGGGGTGGAGATACGCAGTATTTT. Residues: CASSYHRGGDTQYF.

The chain employs TRBV6-1 and TRBJ2-2; 8 bases are a match to TRBD2. This CDR3 comprises 14 residues. The V gene end was trimmed by 6 bases and the J gene end by 5 bases; junction bases not matched to a gene: 5. The germline V gene encodes CDR1 MNHNS and CDR2 SASEGT. The CDR3 loop is CASRTGLGTGELFF. CDR3 coding DNA: TGTGCCAGCAGAACGGGACTAGGGACCGGGGAGCTGTTTTTT.

The J gene is TRBJ1-3, the V gene TRBV19; 7 bases are a match to TRBD1. V lost 9 bases to trimming and J lost 2 bases; unmatched junction nucleotides: 7. CDR3 length: 14 amino acids. Germline V CDR1 and CDR2: LNHDA, SQIVND (reference sequence). CDR3 amino acids: CASIDRAAGNTIYF. CDR3 bases: TGTGCCAGCATAGACAGGGCGGCTGGAAACACCATATATTTT.

The rearrangement uses TRBV5-6 and TRBJ2-7, with a possible D match to TRBD1 (6 bases). Per germline, CDR1 SGHDT and CDR2 YYEEEE. With 5 bases removed from V and 2 bases from J, the gap between germline ends came to 14 bases. The CDR3 loop spans 14 amino acids. The CDR3 sequence is CASSPRTATYEQYF. The CDR3 DNA reads as TGTGCCAGCAGTCCACGGACAGCCACCTACGAGCAGTACTTC.

The V call is TRBV6-5, the J call TRBJ1-2, with 8 bases lining up with TRBD1. V gave up 6 bases and J gave up 4 bases; unmatched junction bases: 4. The CDR3 sequence is 13 residues long. Per germline, CDR1 MNHEY and CDR2 SVGAGI. The CDR3 spells CASSPGTGYGYTF. CDR3 bases: TGTGCCAGCAGCCCCGGGACAGGCTATGGCTACACCTTC.

This chain uses TRBV6-1 with TRBJ1-5; weak D call: TRBD1 (6 bases). The V end lost 1 base, the J end lost 4 bases, and 20 bases lay between the germline ends. In germline, CDR1 is MNHNS, CDR2 SASEGT. This CDR3 is built from 18 residues. This chain's CDR3 is CASSEGPFTGQKNQPQHF. The CDR3 DNA reads as TGTGCCAGCAGTGAAGGTCCCTTCACCGGACAGAAGAATCAGCCCCAGCATTTT.

The sample holds a few counts of this clone. The chain has TRBV4-2 and TRBJ2-7; tentatively, D is TRBD2 (5 bases). Deletions cut 6 bases from V and 6 bases from J, with 21 bases between. The CDR3 has 15 residues. Germline V gene data show CDR1 as LGHNA and CDR2 as YNFKEQ. CDR3 loop: CASSPAGDTLREQYF. The CDR3 DNA reads as TGTGCCAGCAGTCCGGCCGGGGATACGCTCCGCGAGCAGTACTTC.

A few counts support this clone. The chain couples TRBV18 to TRBJ1-4; D unclear. CDR3 size: 15 residues. The V gene lost 3 bases and the J gene lost 0 bases, with 8 bases spanning the gap. CDR1 is KGHSH and CDR2 is LQKENI in the germline V gene. CDR3 amino acids: CASSPPGATNEKLFF. CDR3 in DNA: TGTGCCAGCTCACCCCCCGGTGCAACTAATGAAAAACTGTTTTTT.

This clone was seen just once. The chain uses TRBV28 and TRBJ1-2; D is unresolved. In germline, CDR1 is MDHEN, CDR2 SYDVKM. V was pared by 2 bases and J by 0 bases, with 4 bases between. The CDR3 consists of 13 residues. CDR3 sequence reads: CASSLDSNYGYTF. The CDR3, as DNA: TGTGCCAGCAGTTTAGACTCTAACTATGGCTACACCTTC.

This clone was counted between two and nine times. The chain combines TRBV10-1 with TRBJ2-2; no reliable D call. The CDR3 is made up of 13 amino acids. Trimming removed 8 bases at V and 2 bases at J, with 9 bases between. Germline V gene sequence: CDR1 WNHNN, CDR2 SYGVQD (reference sequence). This CDR3 is CASSPSNTGELFF. The CDR3 DNA reads as TGCGCCAGCTCCCCCTCCAACACCGGGGAGCTGTTTTTT.

This clone was seen a handful of times. The chain has TRBV5-1 and TRBJ2-7; D is perhaps TRBD1 (5 bases). Germline V gene lookup returns CDR1 SGHRS and CDR2 YFSETQ. This CDR3 is built from 14 residues. Trimming cost V 0 bases and J 5 bases, with 12 bases left between them. Here the CDR3 DNA reads TGCGCCAGCAGCTTGGTTCAGGGTTTAAACGAGCAGTACTTC. Protein sequence: CASSLVQGLNEQYF.

The chain has TRBV29-1 and TRBJ2-5, with D possibly being TRBD2 (5 bases). V was trimmed by 7 bases and J by 2 bases, leaving 17 bases between them. This CDR3 has 14 residues. The germline CDR1 and CDR2 sequences are SQVTM and ANQGSEA. CDR3 DNA: TGCAGCGCTACAGACTATCCTCAACAAGAGACCCAGTACTTC. It encodes CSATDYPQQETQYF.

The chain carries TRBV30 and TRBJ2-7; D gene ambiguous. The CDR3 is made up of 12 amino acids. Germline loops: CDR1 GTSNPN, CDR2 SVGIG (reference sequence). Deletions cut 1 base from V and 2 bases from J, with 6 bases between. CDR3 residues: CAWSDIAYEQYF. CDR3 DNA: TGTGCCTGGAGTGACATCGCCTACGAGCAGTACTTC.

The V gene is TRBV7-8, the J gene TRBJ2-3; 9 positions match TRBD2. V was pared by 0 bases and J by 8 bases, with 9 bases of the junction left unmatched. The CDR3 length is 16 residues. Per the germline V gene, CDR1 is SGHVS and CDR2 is FQNEAQ. The DNA for the CDR3 is TGTGCCAGCAGCTTAGCGGCCAGCGGGGGGACGGCTACGCAGTATTTT. Its translation: CASSLAASGGTATQYF.

The CDR3 loop is CASSYETGELGYGYTF. Written as DNA, the CDR3 is TGTGCCAGCAGTTACGAGACAGGGGAGCTCGGGTATGGCTACACCTTC. The rearrangement uses TRBV6-5 and TRBJ1-2; 8 nucleotides line up with TRBD1. The ends lost 2 bases at V and 5 bases at J; junction bases unmatched: 10. The CDR3 totals 16 residues. The germline V gene encodes CDR1 MNHEY and CDR2 SVGAGI.

V usage is TRBV6-1 and J usage is TRBJ1-4; TRBD1 is a possible D gene (5 bases). Trimming removed 6 bases at V and 8 bases at J, with 16 bases between. The CDR3 has 14 residues. CDR1 is MNHNS and CDR2 is SASEGT in the germline V gene. CDR3 DNA sequence: TGTGCCAGCAGCACGACAGTTAGGGGCGAAAAACTGTTTTTT. This encodes CASSTTVRGEKLFF.

This clone was seen just once. The CDR3 protein is CATSRGWGGAQETQYF. The CDR3 DNA sequence: TGTGCCACCAGCAGGGGTTGGGGAGGGGCCCAAGAGACCCAGTACTTC. The chain is built from TRBV15 and TRBJ2-5; 7 bases match TRBD2. The J segment lost 1 base and the V segment lost 3 bases, leaving 8 bases of the junction unmatched. The CDR3 extends over 16 amino acids. Germline CDR1 reads LNHNV; CDR2 reads YYDKDF (reference sequence).